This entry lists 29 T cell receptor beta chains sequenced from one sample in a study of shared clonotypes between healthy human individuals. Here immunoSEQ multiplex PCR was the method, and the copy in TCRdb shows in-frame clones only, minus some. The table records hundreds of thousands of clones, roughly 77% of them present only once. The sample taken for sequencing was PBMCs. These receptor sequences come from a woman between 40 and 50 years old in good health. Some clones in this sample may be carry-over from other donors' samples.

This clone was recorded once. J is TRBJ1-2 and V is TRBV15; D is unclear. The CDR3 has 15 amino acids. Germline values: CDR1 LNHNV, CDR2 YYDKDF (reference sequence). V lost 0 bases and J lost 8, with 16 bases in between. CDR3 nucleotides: TGTGCCACCAGCAGAGATCGATTCATCTCCTTAGGCTACACCTTC. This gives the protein CATSRDRFISLGYTF.

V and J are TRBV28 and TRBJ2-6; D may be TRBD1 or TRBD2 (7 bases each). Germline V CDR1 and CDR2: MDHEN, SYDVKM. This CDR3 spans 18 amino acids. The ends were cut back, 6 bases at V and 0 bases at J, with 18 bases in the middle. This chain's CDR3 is CASRSFQGEGSGANVLTF. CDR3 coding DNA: TGTGCCAGCAGATCTTTTCAGGGGGAGGGCTCTGGGGCCAACGTCCTGACTTTC. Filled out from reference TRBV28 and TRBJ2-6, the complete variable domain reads DVKVTQSSRYLVKRTGEKVFLECVQDMDHENMFWYRQDPGLGLRLIYFSYDVKMKEKGDIPEGYSVSREKKERFSLILESASTNQTSMYLCASRSFQGEGSGANVLTFGAGSRLTVL.

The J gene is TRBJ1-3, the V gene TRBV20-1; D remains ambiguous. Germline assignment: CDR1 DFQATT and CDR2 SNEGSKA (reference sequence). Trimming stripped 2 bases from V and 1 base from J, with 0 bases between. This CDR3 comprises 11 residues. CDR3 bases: TGCAGTGCTAGATCTGGAAACACCATATATTTT. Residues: CSARSGNTIYF.

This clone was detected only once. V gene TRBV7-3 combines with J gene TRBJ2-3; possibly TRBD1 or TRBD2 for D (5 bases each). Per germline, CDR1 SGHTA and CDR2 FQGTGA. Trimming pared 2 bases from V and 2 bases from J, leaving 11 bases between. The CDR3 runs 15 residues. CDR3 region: CASSLSGTYTDTQYF. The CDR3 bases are TGTGCCAGCAGCTTATCTGGGACGTACACAGATACGCAGTATTTT.

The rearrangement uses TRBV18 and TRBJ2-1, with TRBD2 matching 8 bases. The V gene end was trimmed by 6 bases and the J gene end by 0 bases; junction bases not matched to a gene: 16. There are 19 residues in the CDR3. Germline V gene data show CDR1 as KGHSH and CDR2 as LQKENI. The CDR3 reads CASSSSGAGGVLSYNEQFF. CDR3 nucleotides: TGTGCCAGCTCCTCCTCAGGGGCGGGAGGCGTCCTCTCCTACAATGAGCAGTTCTTC.

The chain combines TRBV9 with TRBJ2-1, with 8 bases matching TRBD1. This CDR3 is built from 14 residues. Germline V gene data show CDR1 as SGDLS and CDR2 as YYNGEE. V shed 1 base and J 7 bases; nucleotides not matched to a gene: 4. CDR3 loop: CASSVTGQGNEQFF. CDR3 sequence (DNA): TGTGCCAGCAGCGTAACCGGACAGGGAAATGAGCAGTTCTTC. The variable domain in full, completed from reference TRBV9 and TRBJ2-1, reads DSGVTQTPKHLITATGQRVTLRCSPRSGDLSVYWYQQSLDQGLQFLIQYYNGEERAKGNILERFSAQQFPDLHSELNLSSLELGDSALYFCASSVTGQGNEQFFGPGTRLTVL.

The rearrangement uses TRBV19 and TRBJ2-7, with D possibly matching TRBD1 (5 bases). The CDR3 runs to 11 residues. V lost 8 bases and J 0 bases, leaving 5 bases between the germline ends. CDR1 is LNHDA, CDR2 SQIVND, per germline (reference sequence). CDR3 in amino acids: CASGASYEQYF. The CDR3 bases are TGTGCCAGTGGGGCCTCCTACGAGCAGTACTTC.

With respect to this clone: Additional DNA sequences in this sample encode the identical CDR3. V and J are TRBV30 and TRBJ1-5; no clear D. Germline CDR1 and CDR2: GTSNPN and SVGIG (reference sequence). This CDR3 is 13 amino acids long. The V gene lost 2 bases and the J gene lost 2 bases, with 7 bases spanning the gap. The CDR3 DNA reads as TGTGCCTGGAGTACCGGGGGCAATCAGCCCCAGCATTTT. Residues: CAWSTGGNQPQHF.

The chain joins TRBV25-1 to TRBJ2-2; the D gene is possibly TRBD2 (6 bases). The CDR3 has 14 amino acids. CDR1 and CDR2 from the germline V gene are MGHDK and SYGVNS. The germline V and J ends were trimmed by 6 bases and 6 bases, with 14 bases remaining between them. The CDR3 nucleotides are TGTGCCAGCAGCCGGGACTTAAATCCCGGGGAGCTGTTTTTT. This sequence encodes CASSRDLNPGELFF.

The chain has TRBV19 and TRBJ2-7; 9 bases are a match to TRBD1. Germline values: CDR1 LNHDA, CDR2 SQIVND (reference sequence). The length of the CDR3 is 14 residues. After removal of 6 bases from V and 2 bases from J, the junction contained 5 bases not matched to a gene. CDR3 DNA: TGTGCCAGTAGCCAGACAGGGGGAACCTACGAGCAGTACTTC. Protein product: CASSQTGGTYEQYF. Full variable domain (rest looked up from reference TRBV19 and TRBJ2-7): DGGITQSPKYLFRKEGQNVTLSCEQNLNHDAMYWYRQDPGQGLRLIYYSQIVNDFQKGDIAEGYSVSREKKESFPLTVTSAQKNPTAFYLCASSQTGGTYEQYFGPGTRLTVT.

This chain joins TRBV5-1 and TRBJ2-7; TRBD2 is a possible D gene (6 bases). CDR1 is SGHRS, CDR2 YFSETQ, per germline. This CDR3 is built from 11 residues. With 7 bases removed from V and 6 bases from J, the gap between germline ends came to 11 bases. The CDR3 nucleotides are TGCGCCAGCGGAGAGGGAGGCGAGCAGTACTTC. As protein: CASGEGGEQYF.

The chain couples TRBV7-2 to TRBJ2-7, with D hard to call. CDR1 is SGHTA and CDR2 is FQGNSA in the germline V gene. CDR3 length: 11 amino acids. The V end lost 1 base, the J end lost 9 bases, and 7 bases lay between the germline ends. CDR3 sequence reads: CASSLETTQYF. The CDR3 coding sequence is TGTGCCAGCAGCTTAGAGACCACGCAGTACTTC.

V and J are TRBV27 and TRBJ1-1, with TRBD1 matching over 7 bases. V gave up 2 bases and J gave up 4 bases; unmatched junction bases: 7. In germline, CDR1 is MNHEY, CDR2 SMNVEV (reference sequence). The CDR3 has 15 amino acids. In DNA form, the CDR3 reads TGTGCCAGCAGTTTAAGTTTCAGGGGGAGCACTGAAGCTTTCTTT. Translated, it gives CASSLSFRGSTEAFF.

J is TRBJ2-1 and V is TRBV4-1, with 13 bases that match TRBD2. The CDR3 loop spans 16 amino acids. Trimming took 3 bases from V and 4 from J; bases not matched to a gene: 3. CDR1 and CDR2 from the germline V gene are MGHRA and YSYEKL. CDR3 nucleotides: TGCGCCAGCAGCCACGGGACTAGCGGGGCTTACAATGAGCAGTTCTTC. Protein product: CASSHGTSGAYNEQFF.

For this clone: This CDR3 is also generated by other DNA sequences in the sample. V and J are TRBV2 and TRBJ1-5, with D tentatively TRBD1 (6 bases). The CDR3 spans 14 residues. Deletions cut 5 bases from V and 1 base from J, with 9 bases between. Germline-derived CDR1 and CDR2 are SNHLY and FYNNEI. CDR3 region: CASSPQGSNQPQHF. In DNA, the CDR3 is TGTGCCAGCAGTCCACAGGGCAGCAATCAGCCCCAGCATTTT.

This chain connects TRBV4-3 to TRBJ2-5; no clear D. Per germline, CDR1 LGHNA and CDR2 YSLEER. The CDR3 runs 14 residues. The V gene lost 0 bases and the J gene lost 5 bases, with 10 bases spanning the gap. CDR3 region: CASSQEFGGETQYF. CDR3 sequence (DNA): TGCGCCAGCAGCCAAGAATTTGGCGGCGAGACCCAGTACTTC.

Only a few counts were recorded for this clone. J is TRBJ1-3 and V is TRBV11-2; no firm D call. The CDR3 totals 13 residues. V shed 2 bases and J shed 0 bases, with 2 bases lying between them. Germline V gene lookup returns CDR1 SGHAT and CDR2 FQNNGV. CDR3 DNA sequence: TGTGCCAGCAGCTTATTCTCTGGAAACACCATATATTTT. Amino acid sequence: CASSLFSGNTIYF.

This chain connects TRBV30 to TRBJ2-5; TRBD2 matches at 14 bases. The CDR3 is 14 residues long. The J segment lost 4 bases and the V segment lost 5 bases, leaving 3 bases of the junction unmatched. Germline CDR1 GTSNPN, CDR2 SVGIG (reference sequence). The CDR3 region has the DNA TGTGCCTGGCGACTAGCGGGGGGGGGAGAGACCCAGTACTTC. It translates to CAWRLAGGGETQYF.

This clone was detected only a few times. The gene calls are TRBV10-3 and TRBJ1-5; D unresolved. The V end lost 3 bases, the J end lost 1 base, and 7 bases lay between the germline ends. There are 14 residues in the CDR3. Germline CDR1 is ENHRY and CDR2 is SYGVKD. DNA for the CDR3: TGTGCCATCAGTGAATTACTAAGCAATCAGCCCCAGCATTTT. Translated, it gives CAISELLSNQPQHF.

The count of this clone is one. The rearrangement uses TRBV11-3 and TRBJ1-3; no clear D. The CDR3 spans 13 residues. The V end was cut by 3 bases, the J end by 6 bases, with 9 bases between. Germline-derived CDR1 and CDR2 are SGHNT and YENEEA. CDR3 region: CASSLGPENTIYF. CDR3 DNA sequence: TGTGCCAGCAGCTTGGGCCCAGAAAACACCATATATTTT.

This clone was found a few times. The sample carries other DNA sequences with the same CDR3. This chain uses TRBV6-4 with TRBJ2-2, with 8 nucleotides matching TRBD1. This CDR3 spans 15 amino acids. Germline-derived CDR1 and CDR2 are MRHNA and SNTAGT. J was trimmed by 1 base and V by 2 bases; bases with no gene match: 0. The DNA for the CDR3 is TGTGCCAGCAGTGACGGACAGGGGAACACCGGGGAGCTGTTTTTT. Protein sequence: CASSDGQGNTGELFF.

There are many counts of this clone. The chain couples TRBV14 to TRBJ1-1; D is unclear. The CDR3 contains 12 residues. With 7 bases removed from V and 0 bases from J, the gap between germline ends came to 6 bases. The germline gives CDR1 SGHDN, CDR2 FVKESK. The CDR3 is CASTRLNTEAFF. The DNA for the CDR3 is TGTGCCAGCACCCGTTTGAACACTGAAGCTTTCTTT.

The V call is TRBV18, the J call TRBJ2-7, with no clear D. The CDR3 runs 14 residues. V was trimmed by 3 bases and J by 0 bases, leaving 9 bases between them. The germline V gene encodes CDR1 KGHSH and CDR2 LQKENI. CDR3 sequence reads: CASSPEVSSYEQYF. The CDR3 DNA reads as TGTGCCAGCTCACCGGAAGTAAGCTCCTACGAGCAGTACTTC.

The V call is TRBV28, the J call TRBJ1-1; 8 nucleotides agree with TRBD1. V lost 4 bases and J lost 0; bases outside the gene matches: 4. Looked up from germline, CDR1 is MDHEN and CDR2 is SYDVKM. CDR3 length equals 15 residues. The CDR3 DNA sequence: TGTGCCAGCAGTTGGGGGGACAGGTTGAACACTGAAGCTTTCTTT. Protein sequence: CASSWGDRLNTEAFF. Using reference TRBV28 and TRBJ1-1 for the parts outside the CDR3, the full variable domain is DVKVTQSSRYLVKRTGEKVFLECVQDMDHENMFWYRQDPGLGLRLIYFSYDVKMKEKGDIPEGYSVSREKKERFSLILESASTNQTSMYLCASSWGDRLNTEAFFGQGTRLTVV.

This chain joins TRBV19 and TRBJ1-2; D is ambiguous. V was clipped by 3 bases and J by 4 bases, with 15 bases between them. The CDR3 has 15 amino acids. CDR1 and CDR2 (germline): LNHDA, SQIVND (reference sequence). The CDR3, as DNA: TGTGCCAGTAGTATGGCCCAGTTTATCTCCTATGGCTACACCTTC. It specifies CASSMAQFISYGYTF.

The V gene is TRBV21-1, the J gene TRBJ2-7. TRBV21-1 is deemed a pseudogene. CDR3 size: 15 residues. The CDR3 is CASSKAKGRSYEQYF. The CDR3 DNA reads TGTGCCAGCAGCAAAGCGAAGGGCCGCTCCTACGAGCAGTACTTC.

The CDR3 reads CASRDDRFIPYEQYF. The CDR3 DNA reads as TGTGCCAGCAGGGATGACAGGTTCATCCCCTACGAGCAGTACTTC. The J gene is TRBJ2-7, the V gene TRBV28; D possibly corresponds to TRBD1 (6 bases). This CDR3 has 15 amino acids. The ends were cut back, 6 bases at V and 2 bases at J, with 17 bases in the middle. Per germline, CDR1 MDHEN and CDR2 SYDVKM.

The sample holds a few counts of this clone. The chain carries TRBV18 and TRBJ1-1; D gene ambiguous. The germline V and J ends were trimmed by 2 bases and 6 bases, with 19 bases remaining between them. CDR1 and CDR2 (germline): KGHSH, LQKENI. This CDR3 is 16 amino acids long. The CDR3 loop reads CASSPITQTDGAEAFF. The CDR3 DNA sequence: TGTGCCAGCTCACCAATAACTCAAACTGATGGGGCTGAAGCTTTCTTT.

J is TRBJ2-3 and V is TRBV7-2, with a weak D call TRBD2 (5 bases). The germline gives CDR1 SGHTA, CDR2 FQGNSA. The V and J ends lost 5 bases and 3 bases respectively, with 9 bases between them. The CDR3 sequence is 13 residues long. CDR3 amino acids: CASSPERTDTQYF. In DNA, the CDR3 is TGTGCCAGCAGCCCGGAGCGGACAGATACGCAGTATTTT.